The 28 T cell receptor beta chains presented below share a single source sample, sequenced in a study of T cell responses to AZD1222 COVID-19 vaccine. The method was immunoSEQ multiplex PCR; TCRdb's version includes in-frame clones alone and lacks a portion of them. The sample contains roughly 79,000 clones, roughly nine tenths of which appear only once. Source: peripheral blood, taken on day 0 of MenACWY control vaccination. Receptor source: an adult in good health.

This chain connects TRBV18 to TRBJ2-7, with D perhaps TRBD1 (5 bases). Trimming shortened V by 5 bases and J by 5 bases, and 16 bases separated the two germline ends. There are 14 residues in the CDR3. CDR1 is KGHSH, CDR2 LQKENI, per germline. The CDR3 DNA reads TGTGCCAGCTCAACAGGAAGGGATCTCAACGAGCAGTACTTC. Its protein product is CASSTGRDLNEQYF.

The chain carries TRBV19 and TRBJ2-6; perhaps TRBD1 as D (6 bases). Germline V lookup: CDR1 LNHDA, CDR2 SQIVND (reference sequence). CDR3 size: 15 residues. Trimming took 7 bases from V and 2 from J, leaving 12 bases between them. The CDR3 DNA reads TGTGCCAGTACCTCGTGGGGGCCTGGGGCCAACGTCCTGACTTTC. It translates to CASTSWGPGANVLTF.

This chain joins TRBV6-2 or TRBV6-3 and TRBJ2-2, with D hard to call. There are 11 residues in the CDR3. The germline gives CDR1 MNHEY, CDR2 SVGEGT. V lost 2 bases to trimming and J lost 7 bases, with 2 bases between them. CDR3 sequence reads: CASSYLGELFF. The CDR3 DNA reads as TGTGCCAGCAGTTACCTCGGGGAGCTGTTTTTT.

In this sample, this clone turned up once. The chain carries TRBV28 and TRBJ1-6; the D gene is possibly TRBD1 (6 bases). The CDR3 has 15 amino acids. V shed 10 bases and J shed 8 bases, with 21 bases lying between them. Germline V CDR1 and CDR2: MDHEN, SYDVKM. The CDR3 DNA reads as TGTGCCACCACTGGGGCCGCAGGGGATGATTCACCCCTCCACTTT. Its protein is CATTGAAGDDSPLHF.

The chain employs TRBV27 and TRBJ2-5, with 8 positions matching TRBD2. This CDR3 region has 15 residues. CDR1 and CDR2 from the germline V gene are MNHEY and SMNVEV (reference sequence). The V gene end was trimmed by 4 bases and the J gene end by 3 bases; junction bases not matched to a gene: 7. The CDR3 is CASSSLGRGKETQYF. The CDR3 coding sequence is TGTGCCAGCAGTTCCCTCGGGAGGGGAAAAGAGACCCAGTACTTC.

The rearrangement links TRBV7-9 to TRBJ1-5; no firm D call. V was trimmed by 4 bases and J by 1 base, leaving 8 bases between them. The CDR3 consists of 14 residues. From germline, CDR1 is SEHNR and CDR2 FQNEAQ (reference sequence). CDR3 sequence (DNA): TGTGCCAGCAGCTCGACACTAAGCAATCAGCCCCAGCATTTT. Translating gives CASSSTLSNQPQHF.

This clone was seen a single time. The chain is built from TRBV7-2 and TRBJ2-7; D is possibly TRBD1 or TRBD2 (6 bases each). V was trimmed by 5 bases and J by 6 bases, leaving 17 bases between them. From germline, CDR1 is SGHTA and CDR2 FQGNSA. CDR3 length: 14 amino acids. CDR3 sequence: CASSPDRSRGEQYF. In DNA, the CDR3 is TGTGCCAGCAGCCCAGACAGGTCGCGGGGCGAGCAGTACTTC. The full variable domain, rest sourced from reference TRBV7-2 and TRBJ2-7, is GAGVSQSPSNKVTEKGKDVELRCDPISGHTALYWYRQSLGQGLEFLIYFQGNSAPDKSGLPSDRFSAERTGGSVSTLTIQRTQQEDSAVYLCASSPDRSRGEQYFGPGTRLTVT.

V usage is TRBV5-1 and J usage is TRBJ2-2; D might be TRBD1 (5 bases). Per the germline V gene, CDR1 is SGHRS and CDR2 is YFSETQ. V lost 4 bases, J lost 6 bases, and 16 bases lay in between. The CDR3 sequence is 15 residues long. This CDR3 is CASSPTAGKAGELFF. The CDR3 nucleotides are TGCGCCAGCAGCCCAACGGCAGGGAAGGCCGGGGAGCTGTTTTTT. Full variable domain (remainder filled in from reference TRBV5-1 and TRBJ2-2): KAGVTQTPRYLIKTRGQQVTLSCSPISGHRSVSWYQQTPGQGLQFLFEYFSETQRNKGNFPGRFSGRQFSNSRSEMNVSTLELGDSALYLCASSPTAGKAGELFFGEGSRLTVL.

J is TRBJ2-3 and V is TRBV5-1; D unresolved. The CDR3 totals 15 residues. The ends were cut back, 0 bases at V and 2 bases at J, with 10 bases in the middle. Looked up from germline, CDR1 is SGHRS and CDR2 is YFSETQ. In DNA, the CDR3 is TGCGCCAGCAGCTTGGCCATGGAATCCACAGATACGCAGTATTTT. It translates to CASSLAMESTDTQYF.

This clone was counted a single time. The V call is TRBV5-1, the J call TRBJ2-5; 8 bases agree with TRBD1. The germline V gene encodes CDR1 SGHRS and CDR2 YFSETQ. The CDR3 runs 15 residues. V shed 3 bases and J 0 bases; nucleotides not matched to a gene: 4. For the CDR3, the DNA is TGCGCCAGCAGCTCCCACAGGGGGTACCAAGAGACCCAGTACTTC. It encodes CASSSHRGYQETQYF.

V is TRBV5-5 and J is TRBJ1-5; D unresolved. CDR3 length: 13 amino acids. Trimming pared 0 bases from V and 5 bases from J, leaving 6 bases between. Germline lookup yields CDR1 SGHKS and CDR2 YYEKEE (reference sequence). CDR3: CASSLAWDQPQHF. The DNA for the CDR3 is TGTGCCAGCAGCTTGGCTTGGGATCAGCCCCAGCATTTT.

V usage is TRBV6-5 and J usage is TRBJ2-5; a weak D match, TRBD2 (5 bases). V lost 6 bases to trimming and J lost 8 bases, with 10 bases between them. This CDR3 is built from 11 residues. Germline lookup yields CDR1 MNHEY and CDR2 SVGAGI. The CDR3 DNA follows: TGTGCCAGCAGCTACGGACTCACCCAGTACTTC. It translates to CASSYGLTQYF.

The chain carries TRBV30 and TRBJ1-4, with a possible D match to TRBD1 (5 bases). This CDR3 contains 12 residues. Germline values: CDR1 GTSNPN, CDR2 SVGIG (reference sequence). Trimming cost V 3 bases and J 5 bases, with 7 bases left between them. The CDR3 DNA sequence: TGTGCCTGGAGCAGGGAAAATGAAAAACTGTTTTTT. It specifies CAWSRENEKLFF. The entire variable domain, with the rest obtained from reference TRBV30 and TRBJ1-4, is as follows: SQTIHQWPATLVQPVGSPLSLECTVEGTSNPNLYWYRQAAGRGLQLLFYSVGIGQISSEVPQNLSASRPQDRQFILSSKKLLLSDSGFYLCAWSRENEKLFFGSGTQLSVL.

This clone was counted a single time. J is TRBJ1-2 and V is TRBV28; 7 nucleotides line up with TRBD1. This CDR3 region has 14 residues. The V gene's germline CDR1 is MDHEN and CDR2 SYDVKM. The junction had 8 bases not matched to a gene; V was cut back by 6 bases and J by 4 bases. The CDR3 protein is CASRLPGGSYGYTF. DNA for the CDR3: TGTGCCAGCAGGCTTCCAGGGGGGAGCTATGGCTACACCTTC.

This clone was seen a few times. The V and J genes are TRBV5-1 and TRBJ1-1; 11 bases fit TRBD1. V was clipped by 0 bases and J by 6 bases; unmatched bases: 4. Germline CDR1 SGHRS, CDR2 YFSETQ. The CDR3 length is 15 residues. As DNA, the CDR3 is TGCGCCAGCAGCTTGGAGGGACAGGGGGTTTCTGAAGCTTTCTTT. Amino acid sequence: CASSLEGQGVSEAFF.

J is TRBJ2-2 and V is TRBV28; 7 nucleotides match TRBD1. The V gene's germline CDR1 is MDHEN and CDR2 SYDVKM. The J segment lost 4 bases and the V segment lost 5 bases, leaving 7 bases of the junction unmatched. CDR3 length: 15 amino acids. The CDR3, as DNA: TGTGCCAGCAGTGTCCCGGGACAGCCCACCGGGGAGCTGTTTTTT. Its translation: CASSVPGQPTGELFF.

The V gene is TRBV28, the J gene TRBJ1-6; maybe TRBD1 (5 bases). The V gene's germline CDR1 is MDHEN and CDR2 SYDVKM. The CDR3 runs 17 residues. Trimming cost V 8 bases and J 7 bases, with 24 bases left between them. The CDR3 nucleotides are TGTGCCAGCCATCTAGGGGTGGATTCCGCCTTCAATTCACCCCTCCACTTT. It specifies CASHLGVDSAFNSPLHF.

The V call is TRBV5-1, the J call TRBJ2-1, with 7 bases fitting TRBD1. The V gene's germline CDR1 is SGHRS and CDR2 YFSETQ. This CDR3 has 14 residues. V was pared by 8 bases and J by 1 base, with 6 bases of the junction left unmatched. The CDR3 nucleotides are TGCGCCAGTTTACCGGACAGGTCCTACAATGAGCAGTTCTTC. Its translation is CASLPDRSYNEQFF.

The chain employs TRBV28 and TRBJ1-4, with no clear D. The CDR3 covers 12 residues. CDR1 is MDHEN and CDR2 is SYDVKM in the germline V gene. V was clipped by 2 bases and J by 8 bases, with 6 bases between them. The CDR3: CASSLGQEKLFF. CDR3 nucleotides: TGTGCCAGCAGTTTAGGGCAAGAAAAACTGTTTTTT. The full variable domain, completed using reference TRBV28 and TRBJ1-4, is DVKVTQSSRYLVKRTGEKVFLECVQDMDHENMFWYRQDPGLGLRLIYFSYDVKMKEKGDIPEGYSVSREKKERFSLILESASTNQTSMYLCASSLGQEKLFFGSGTQLSVL.

The count of this clone is one. This rearrangement joins TRBV20-1 to TRBJ2-1; D is unclear. Germline V gene data show CDR1 as DFQATT and CDR2 as SNEGSKA (reference sequence). The V end was cut by 6 bases, the J end by 7 bases, with 7 bases between. The CDR3 extends over 10 amino acids. CDR3 DNA: TGCAGTGCCCCTTGGAATGAGCAGTTCTTC. Amino acid sequence: CSAPWNEQFF.

Points on this clone: Different DNA sequences within this sample yield the same CDR3. V and J are TRBV10-2 and TRBJ2-5, with 10 bases that match TRBD2. Trimming removed 8 bases from V and 5 bases from J; junction bases left unmatched: 14. This CDR3 comprises 16 residues. Germline CDR1 is WSHSY and CDR2 is SAAADI. Written as DNA, the CDR3 is TGCGCCAGCCGGGGACCAGCGGGAGGGCCGGGGGAGACCCAGTACTTC. Translation gives CASRGPAGGPGETQYF.

The V call is TRBV9, the J call TRBJ1-2; D gene ambiguous. Trimming stripped 0 bases from V and 4 bases from J, with 7 bases between. Germline V gene lookup returns CDR1 SGDLS and CDR2 YYNGEE. The CDR3 spans 13 residues. The CDR3 reads CASSVAATYGYTF. CDR3 in DNA: TGTGCCAGCAGCGTAGCAGCGACCTATGGCTACACCTTC.

This sequence joins TRBV6-5 and TRBJ2-7; 9 bases agree with TRBD2. The V gene's germline CDR1 is MNHEY and CDR2 SVGAGI. The CDR3 is 15 amino acids. V lost 5 bases and J lost 2; bases outside the gene matches: 7. CDR3 in amino acids: CASSPPSGITYEQYF. Written as DNA, the CDR3 is TGTGCCAGCAGTCCTCCTAGCGGGATTACCTACGAGCAGTACTTC.

The chain carries TRBV7-3 and TRBJ2-2, with 7 bases matching TRBD2. This CDR3 is built from 16 residues. Germline loops: CDR1 SGHTA, CDR2 FQGTGA. J was trimmed by 6 bases and V by 4 bases; bases with no gene match: 11. In DNA, the CDR3 is TGTGCCAGCAGCTCCCAGACTAGCTCGGTGTCCGGGGAGCTGTTTTTT. This sequence encodes CASSSQTSSVSGELFF.

The chain uses TRBV7-9 and TRBJ1-1; TRBD1 agrees at 7 bases. The junction had 5 bases not matched to a gene; V was cut back by 5 bases and J by 5 bases. Germline CDR1 reads SEHNR; CDR2 reads FQNEAQ (reference sequence). This CDR3 has 13 residues. The chain's CDR3 is CASSLRQGTEAFF. The CDR3 DNA reads TGTGCCAGCAGCCTACGACAGGGAACTGAAGCTTTCTTT.

This chain connects TRBV6-5 to TRBJ2-1; D is possibly TRBD2 (5 bases). Germline V gene sequence: CDR1 MNHEY, CDR2 SVGAGI. CDR3 length equals 12 residues. Trimming stripped 7 bases from V and 9 bases from J, with 13 bases between. The CDR3 is CASTASYGEQFF. CDR3 bases: TGTGCCAGCACGGCTAGCTACGGTGAGCAGTTCTTC.

The chain uses TRBV5-5 and TRBJ1-2; a possible D gene is TRBD1 (6 bases). This CDR3 is 16 amino acids long. The V gene's germline CDR1 is SGHKS and CDR2 YYEKEE (reference sequence). Trimming shortened V by 4 bases and J by 0 bases, and 16 bases separated the two germline ends. In nucleotides, the CDR3 is TGTGCCAGCAGCCGGGAAGACAGGAACCCTAACTATGGCTACACCTTC. Its translation: CASSREDRNPNYGYTF.

This sequence joins TRBV28 and TRBJ2-1, with 8 bases identical to TRBD2. The CDR3 runs 19 residues. Germline CDR1 is MDHEN and CDR2 is SYDVKM. V lost 3 bases to trimming and J lost 3 bases; unmatched junction nucleotides: 16. The CDR3 reads CASSFPRRIPAGDYNEQFF. The CDR3 bases are TGTGCCAGCAGTTTCCCACGGAGGATCCCAGCGGGAGACTACAATGAGCAGTTCTTC.